This record looks at one T cell receptor (beta chain) sequence and its context. The CDR3 runs 17 residues. Libraries were prepared by immunoSEQ multiplex PCR; TCRdb keeps only in-frame clonotypes and omits some of them. The sample lists about 200,000 clones, approximately 91% seen once, with 1.5% to 2% in the top ten. This sample is drawn from a study of blood T cell repertoires in COVID-19. In the study overall: Acute and convalescent COVID-19 samples came from the United States, Italy and Spain.

The chain carries TRBV21-1 and TRBJ2-1; TRBD2 is the table's D call and was not checked against the DNA. TRBV21-1 is listed as a pseudogene. The receptor comes from a young man with active or convalescent COVID-19. Material for sequencing was peripheral blood. CDR3 in DNA: TGTGCCAGCAGCAAAGTCCAGCGGGAGGCCCTTTGTTATGAGCAGTTCTTC. This translates into CASSKVQREALCYEQFF.